Listed below are T cell receptor beta chains from one sample, sequenced in a study of blood T cell repertoires in COVID-19. Some clones are missing from TCRdb's copy, which holds only in-frame ones; the method was immunoSEQ multiplex PCR. The table includes about 170,000 clones, roughly 84% detected once. The material sequenced was peripheral blood. The receptors come from a man in his sixties who had recovered from COVID-19. Each CDR3 is given without its conserved first and last residue. Each record gives: J gene, V gene, D gene, CDR3 protein. A D gene is named only where the DNA matches it firmly.

>TRBJ2-5|TRBV7-9|NA
ASSASGLQETQY
>TRBJ2-2|TRBV10-1|NA
ASRDWRGRKGTGELF
>TRBJ2-1|TRBV5-1|NA
ASSLDSSEHNEQF
>TRBJ2-5|TRBV20-1|TRBD2
SAPGGETQY
>TRBJ2-7|TRBV4-2|NA
ASSQDMRTEQY
>TRBJ1-1|TRBV6-4|NA
ASSDSSRGTEAF
>TRBJ2-1|TRBV5-1|TRBD2
ASSLGTSGGIGNEQF
>TRBJ1-4|TRBV4-1|NA
ASSQDSGARANEKLF
>TRBJ1-2|TRBV19|NA
ASMPTLDGLYGYT
>TRBJ2-2|TRBV4-1|NA
ASSQETSGYTGELF
>TRBJ2-1|TRBV11-1|TRBD2
ASSARLAGGLNEQF
>TRBJ2-3|TRBV7-9|TRBD1
ASSTDRGLDTQY